This T cell receptor (beta chain) originates from a study of blood T cell repertoires in COVID-19. Generated by immunoSEQ multiplex PCR, the TCRdb table keeps only in-frame clones and is missing some. The sample carries 200,000 or so clones, around 80% recorded once. The specimen sequenced was PBMCs or T cells enriched from blood (not recorded which). The sequence was collected from a woman between 40 and 50 years old with acute COVID-19.

The CDR3 is CASSPGTSTLTDTQYF. CDR3 DNA sequence: TGTGCCAGCAGTCCTGGGACTTCAACCCTCACAGATACGCAGTATTTT. This chain joins TRBV9 and TRBJ2-3, with a possible D match to TRBD2 (6 bases). V lost 5 bases to trimming and J lost 2 bases, with 18 bases between them. Germline CDR1 SGDLS, CDR2 YYNGEE. CDR3 size: 16 residues.